This TCR beta chain was sequenced for a study of T cell changes during pregnancy in multiple sclerosis (dated by TCRdb to 2018 to 2020). With regard to the full study: In women with multiple sclerosis, the researchers looked at how the T cell repertoire shifted as pregnancy progressed.

The protocol used for the library was the immunoSEQ multiplex PCR assay. This is the immuneACCESS table as TCRdb keeps it, with only in-frame sequences that have V and J called. A part of the clones is gone; compared with another copy, unresolved V genes explain less than half, and the rest is unexplained. This sample lists about 46,000 clones; 75% to 95% were detected once. Approximately 2.6% of the sample is in the top ten clones. Worth noting for this clone: What this receptor recognizes is not known. Base qualities are not at hand, and no much larger clone is one base apart.

The CDR3 runs 13 residues from the cysteine to the phenylalanine. The DNA shown is the 39-base CDR3, in frame from base 1. The germline V gene (reference sequence) gives CDR1 as LNHDA and CDR2 as SQIVND. The junction carries 9 bases between V and J, which are trimmed by 7 bases and 0 bases respectively. In this chain, TRBV19 is recombined with TRBJ1-1, with a weak D call of TRBD1 (6 bases match). The receptor was derived from a female donor with multiple sclerosis, enrolled in a pregnancy study. The specimen comprised CD8+ T cells from peripheral blood mononuclear cells, sampled in the second trimester of pregnancy. The nucleotide sequence reads as follows: TGTGCCAGTACGAAGGGGGTGAACACTGAAGCTTTCTTT. This is translated as CASTKGVNTEAFF.